This T cell receptor beta chain stems from a study of cytomegalovirus exposure and HLA in healthy donors (dated by TCRdb to about 2017). Concerning the study at large: The 650 to 800 repertoires of the first cohort and the roughly 120 validation repertoires were produced on the same platform, according to a later analysis. The study aimed to test whether cataloging public T cell receptors could reveal signatures of past pathogen exposure. A separate validation cohort of about 110 different subjects was used in addition to the roughly 670-subject first cohort. The study combined high-throughput TCR immunosequencing, statistical association of individual TCRs with disease status, and machine learning to predict cytomegalovirus infection status. Findings and caveats that apply to the study as a whole: In the study, around 150 TCR beta chains were listed as associated with cytomegalovirus. It was suggested by the authors that the approach could potentially be generalized to other disease states and immunological phenotypes. In vitro tests confirmed that a few of the cytomegalovirus-associated TCR beta chains recognize cytomegalovirus antigens. All 110 or so repertoires were used to score co-occurrence in the validation cohort in a later analysis, because that analysis had no HLA typing for the cohort. In a later analysis, TCRs clustered in the first cohort were found to also tend to co-occur in the 120 validation repertoires, with approximately 94% of cluster scores above 0. Most TCR sequences were observed very rarely across donors, whereas some public TCRs were present in many individuals. In both the original and validation cohorts, the classifier was reported to diagnose cytomegalovirus status with high specificity and sensitivity.

Note on this clone: Its antigen remains unidentified. There are no base qualities to consult, and no much larger clone falls within one base.

The donors were included in the validation cohort of over a hundred subjects, a group kept apart from the 666-subject first cohort. Library preparation was by the immunoSEQ multiplex PCR assay. The study's own analysis went as follows. A statistical classification framework was built for diagnosing cytomegalovirus status from the catalog of TCR beta chain sequences. The source is immuneACCESS, and TCRdb retained only in-frame sequences with V and J called. Part of the clones is not carried over; for the studies checked, unresolved V genes explain less than half of this, and the remainder is unexplained. V, J and clone size derive from that table, while D and trimming were established from the DNA sequence. The sample table holds about 47,000 clones, of which about 94% were seen once. In total, the top ten clones hold roughly 5.8% of the sample. The CDR3 starts with the cysteine, ends with the phenylalanine, and has 13 residues. Only CDR3 DNA remains: 39 bases, in frame from the first base. The germline ends are 8 bases apart after V is trimmed by 5 bases and J by 3 bases. CDR1 and CDR2, looked up from the germline V gene, are MNHEY and SVGAGI.

Sequenced input: PBMCs. This TCR was sampled from a man aged 18 to 29 in good health and CMV-seronegative. The chain was built from TRBV6-5 and TRBJ2-1; TRBD1 could be the D gene, as 5 bases match. The CDR3 protein sequence reads: CASSRDSYNEQFF. DNA sequence: TGTGCCAGCAGTCGCGACAGCTACAATGAGCAGTTCTTC.